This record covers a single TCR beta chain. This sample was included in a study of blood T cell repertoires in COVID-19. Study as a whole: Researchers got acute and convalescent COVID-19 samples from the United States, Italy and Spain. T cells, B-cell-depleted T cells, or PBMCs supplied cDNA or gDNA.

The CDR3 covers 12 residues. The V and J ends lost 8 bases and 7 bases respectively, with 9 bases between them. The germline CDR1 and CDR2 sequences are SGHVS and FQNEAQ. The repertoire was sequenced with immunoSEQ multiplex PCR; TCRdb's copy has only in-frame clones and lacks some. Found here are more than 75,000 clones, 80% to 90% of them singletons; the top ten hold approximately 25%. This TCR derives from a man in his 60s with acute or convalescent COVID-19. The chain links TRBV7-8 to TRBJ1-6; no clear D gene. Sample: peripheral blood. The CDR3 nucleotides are TGTGCCAGCTCGGCGGTAAATTCACCCCTCCACTTT. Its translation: CASSAVNSPLHF.